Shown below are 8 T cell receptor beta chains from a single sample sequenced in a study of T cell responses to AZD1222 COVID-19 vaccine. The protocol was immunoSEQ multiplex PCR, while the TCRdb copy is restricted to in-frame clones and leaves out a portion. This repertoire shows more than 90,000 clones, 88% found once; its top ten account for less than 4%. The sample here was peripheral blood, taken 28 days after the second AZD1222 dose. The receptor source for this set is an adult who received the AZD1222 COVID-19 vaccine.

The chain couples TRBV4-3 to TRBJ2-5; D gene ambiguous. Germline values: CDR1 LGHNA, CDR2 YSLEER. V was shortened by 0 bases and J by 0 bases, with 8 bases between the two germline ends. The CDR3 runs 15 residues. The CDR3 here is CASSQDLGYQETQYF. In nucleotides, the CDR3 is TGCGCCAGCAGCCAAGATCTTGGATACCAAGAGACCCAGTACTTC.

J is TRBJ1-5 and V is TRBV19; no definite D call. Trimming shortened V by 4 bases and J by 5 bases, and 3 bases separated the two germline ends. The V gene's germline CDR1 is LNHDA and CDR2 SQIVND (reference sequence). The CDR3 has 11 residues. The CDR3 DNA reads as TGTGCCAGTAGTACTTATCAGCCCCAGCATTTT. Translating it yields CASSTYQPQHF.

Written as DNA, the CDR3 is TGTGCCAGCTCACCACAGGGTGGGAATGAGCAGTTCTTC. It yields the protein CASSPQGGNEQFF. This chain uses TRBV18 with TRBJ2-1; D remains ambiguous. Looked up from germline, CDR1 is KGHSH and CDR2 is LQKENI. Trimming took 1 base from V and 7 from J, leaving 8 bases between them. The CDR3 extends over 13 amino acids.

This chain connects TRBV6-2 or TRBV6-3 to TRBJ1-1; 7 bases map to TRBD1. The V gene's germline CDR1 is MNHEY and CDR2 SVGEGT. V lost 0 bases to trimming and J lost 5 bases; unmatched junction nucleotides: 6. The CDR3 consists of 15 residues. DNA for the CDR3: TGTGCCAGCAGTTACTCGACAGGGAGGTTAACTGAAGCTTTCTTT. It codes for CASSYSTGRLTEAFF.

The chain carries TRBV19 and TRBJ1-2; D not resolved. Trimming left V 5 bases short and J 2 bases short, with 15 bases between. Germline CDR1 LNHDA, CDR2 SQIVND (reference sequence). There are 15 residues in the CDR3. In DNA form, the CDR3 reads TGTGCCAGTAGTCCCCTCCACACAAGCAACTATGGCTACACCTTC. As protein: CASSPLHTSNYGYTF.

CDR3 coding DNA: TGTGCCAGTAGTTGGGGTGGAATGACGCTTAATGAGCAGTTCTTC. As protein: CASSWGGMTLNEQFF. The V gene is TRBV19, the J gene TRBJ2-1; D is undetermined. CDR3 size: 15 residues. Germline values: CDR1 LNHDA, CDR2 SQIVND (reference sequence). V lost 5 bases and J lost 7, with 18 bases in between.

This CDR3 is CASSRESYEQYF. The CDR3 coding sequence is TGTGCCAGCAGCCGGGAGTCCTACGAGCAGTACTTC. This sequence joins TRBV11-2 and TRBJ2-7; tentative D call: TRBD2 (6 bases). Germline V CDR1 and CDR2: SGHAT, FQNNGV. With 5 bases removed from V and 1 base from J, the gap between germline ends came to 6 bases. The CDR3 runs 12 residues.

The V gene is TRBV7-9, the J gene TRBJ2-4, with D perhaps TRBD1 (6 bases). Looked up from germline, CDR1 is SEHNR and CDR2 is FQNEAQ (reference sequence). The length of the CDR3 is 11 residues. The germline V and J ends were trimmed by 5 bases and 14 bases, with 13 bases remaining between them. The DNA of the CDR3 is TGTGCCAGCAGCCAGGACAGTGTCGAGTACTTC. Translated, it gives CASSQDSVEYF. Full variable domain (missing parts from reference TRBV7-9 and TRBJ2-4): DTGVSQNPRHKITKRGQNVTFRCDPISEHNRLYWYRQTLGQGPEFLTYFQNEAQLEKSRLLSDRFSAERPKGSFSTLEIQRTEQGDSAMYLCASSQDSVEYFGAGTRLSVL.